These 18 T cell receptor beta chains share one sample of origin, sequenced in a study of CD8+CD57+ T cells in acquired aplastic anemia. Researchers used genomic DNA as the template to profile TCR beta VDJ and CDR3. TCRdb ran MiXCR on the reads and lists one entry per CDR3 protein. The repertoire holds 400,000 to 450,000 distinct CDR3 sequences, with roughly 64% as singletons. Sequenced material: sorted CD4+, CD8+, or CD8+CD57+ T cells (not recorded which) from PBMCs. The source of these receptors is a human donor in good health, serving as a control.

This clonotype was seen repeatedly, ten times or more. This chain links TRBV7-8 with TRBJ1-2; D gene unclear. Germline V gene data show CDR1 as SGHVS and CDR2 as FQNEAQ. The CDR3 runs 15 residues. V lost 2 bases and J 4 bases, leaving 14 bases between the germline ends. The CDR3 reads CASSLSQDYPYGYTF. The CDR3, as DNA: TGTGCCAGCAGCTTAAGCCAGGACTACCCCTATGGCTACACCTTC.

The chain recombines TRBV7-2 with TRBJ1-2; possibly TRBD1 for D (5 bases). Looked up from germline, CDR1 is SGHTA and CDR2 is FQGNSA. V dropped 6 bases and J dropped 11 bases, with 25 bases sitting between them. This CDR3 spans 15 amino acids. CDR3 bases: TGTGCCAGCAGACAGGTTTCGGGACGGGGCCATGAGTACACCTTC. It specifies CASRQVSGRGHEYTF.

The chain links TRBV5-1 to TRBJ2-3, with 9 bases that match TRBD2. The V gene's germline CDR1 is SGHRS and CDR2 YFSETQ. The length of the CDR3 is 15 residues. Trimming took 0 bases from V and 4 from J; bases not matched to a gene: 3. CDR3 sequence (DNA): TGCGCCAGCAGCTTGGGTCGACTAGCGGCAGATACGCAGTATTTT. Protein product: CASSLGRLAADTQYF.

Only a few counts were recorded for this clonotype. Because the CDR3's place on the DNA is in doubt, the DNA is left out and the CDR3 is given as listed by TCRdb. This chain joins TRBV7-9 and TRBJ1-1. The CDR3 contains 14 residues when both ends are counted. CDR1 is SEHNR, CDR2 FQNEAQ, per germline (reference sequence). The CDR3 reads CASRNAYEQYFGPF.

A word on this clonotype: One end of the junction varies from germline; a read error may be responsible. The CDR3 loop reads CASSPRVGEQPQQF. The CDR3 bases are TGTGCCAGCAGCCCCCGAGTGGGGGAGCAGCCCCAGCAATTT. The chain carries TRBV7-2 and TRBJ1-5, with D perhaps TRBD1 (5 bases). CDR1 and CDR2 from the germline V gene are SGHTA and FQGNSA. This CDR3 is 14 amino acids long.

Ten or more counts support this clonotype. This chain uses TRBV5-1 with TRBJ2-1, with 9 positions matching TRBD2. This CDR3 spans 16 amino acids. Losses at the gene ends were 0 bases for V and 6 bases for J; bases not matched to a gene: 7. Looked up from germline, CDR1 is SGHRS and CDR2 is YFSETQ. The CDR3 DNA follows: TGCGCCAGCAGCTTGGTTCTTAGCGGGGGCGGCAATGAGCAGTTCTTC. Encoded protein: CASSLVLSGGGNEQFF.

About this clonotype itself: The junction differs from germline at one of its ends, possibly a read error. The CDR3 region has the DNA TGTGCCAGCAGCGCAACACCCTCTGGCAACACCTTC. The encoded protein is CASSATPSGNTF. This chain uses TRBV5-1 with TRBJ1-2, with no clear D. The germline CDR1 and CDR2 sequences are SGHRS and YFSETQ. The CDR3 has 12 amino acids.

This clonotype was counted many times. The chain combines TRBV9 with TRBJ2-3; D gene ambiguous. Germline loops: CDR1 SGDLS, CDR2 YYNGEE. Trimming shortened V by 0 bases and J by 3 bases, and 8 bases separated the two germline ends. This CDR3 is built from 14 residues. The CDR3 nucleotides are TGTGCCAGCAGCGTAGATTCGAAGACAGATACGCAGTATTTT. Protein: CASSVDSKTDTQYF.

Ten or more counts support this clonotype. The chain couples TRBV20-1 to TRBJ1-2, with a weak D call TRBD1 (5 bases). The CDR3 runs 13 residues. Germline V gene data show CDR1 as DFQATT and CDR2 as SNEGSKA (reference sequence). V lost 4 bases and J lost 4, with 13 bases in between. CDR3 loop: CSAIPTATYGYTF. The CDR3 region has the DNA TGCAGTGCTATTCCGACAGCAACCTATGGCTACACCTTC.

As for this clonotype: An end of the junction does not agree with germline; a read error may underlie this. The CDR3 DNA reads as TGTGCCAGCAGAATCCGAGTGAACACCGAAGCTTTCTTT. This gives the protein CASRIRVNTEAFF. The V and J genes are TRBV9 and TRBJ1-1; D call uncertain. The CDR3 is 13 residues long. Per the germline V gene, CDR1 is SGDLS and CDR2 is YYNGEE.

This clonotype was seen many times. This chain links TRBV19 with TRBJ1-1, with 8 nucleotides matching TRBD1. V lost 7 bases, J lost 4 bases, and 8 bases stayed unmatched. The CDR3 length is 14 residues. Germline V gives CDR1 LNHDA, CDR2 SQIVND (reference sequence). CDR3 amino acids: CASTADRGGTEAFF. Written as DNA, the CDR3 is TGTGCCAGTACTGCCGACAGGGGCGGCACTGAAGCTTTCTTT.

This clonotype was found many times. The chain couples TRBV19 to TRBJ1-1, with D possibly TRBD1 on 6 matching bases. Per germline, CDR1 LNHDA and CDR2 SQIVND (reference sequence). The V gene lost 6 bases and the J gene lost 5 bases, with 22 bases spanning the gap. CDR3 size: 16 residues. The CDR3 DNA sequence: TGTGCCAGTAGAAAGGGACACTCGGTAGGGGGGACTGAAGCTTTCTTT. Translation gives CASRKGHSVGGTEAFF. The complete variable domain, with remaining parts taken from reference TRBV19 and TRBJ1-1, reads DGGITQSPKYLFRKEGQNVTLSCEQNLNHDAMYWYRQDPGQGLRLIYYSQIVNDFQKGDIAEGYSVSREKKESFPLTVTSAQKNPTAFYLCASRKGHSVGGTEAFFGQGTRLTVV.

The chain employs TRBV15 and TRBJ2-3, with TRBD2 matching 9 bases. Germline V CDR1 and CDR2: LNHNV, YYDKDF (reference sequence). This CDR3 has 16 amino acids. After removal of 6 bases from V and 2 bases from J, the junction contained 9 bases not matched to a gene. The DNA of the CDR3 is TGTGCCACCAGGAGTAACGCGGGGGGGGACACAGATACGCAGTATTTT. Translation gives CATRSNAGGDTDTQYF. The full variable domain, its missing parts supplied by reference TRBV15 and TRBJ2-3, is DAMVIQNPRYQVTQFGKPVTLSCSQTLNHNVMYWYQQKSSQAPKLLFHYYDKDFNNEADTPDNFQSRRPNTSFCFLDIRSPGLGDTAMYLCATRSNAGGDTDTQYFGPGTRLTVL.

V usage is TRBV5-6 and J usage is TRBJ2-3; D gene unclear. The CDR3 is 13 amino acids. Per the germline V gene, CDR1 is SGHDT and CDR2 is YYEEEE. V dropped 6 bases and J dropped 4 bases, with 12 bases sitting between them. CDR3 protein: CASILRGSDTQYF. In DNA, the CDR3 is TGTGCCAGCATTCTCCGAGGTTCAGATACGCAGTATTTT.

V usage is TRBV29-1 and J usage is TRBJ2-1, with TRBD2 matching 9 bases. Germline values: CDR1 SQVTM, CDR2 ANQGSEA. This CDR3 region has 12 residues. CDR3 DNA sequence: TGCTGCCCTTGCGGGGGGGAGAATGAGCAGTTCTTC. It codes for CCPCGGENEQFF.

V and J are TRBV25-1 and TRBJ2-1; TRBD2 agrees at 10 bases. The length of the CDR3 is 16 residues. Trimming at V came to 0 bases and at J to 6 bases, leaving 5 bases not matched to a gene. The germline V gene encodes CDR1 MGHDK and CDR2 SYGVNS. The CDR3 protein is CASSEYFSGGGNEQFF. The CDR3 DNA reads TGTGCCAGCAGTGAATATTTCAGCGGGGGGGGCAATGAGCAGTTCTTC.

This clonotype was counted many times. This chain connects TRBV7-2 to TRBJ2-2, with D possibly matching TRBD2 (6 bases). The CDR3 loop spans 18 amino acids. V lost 1 base and J 0 bases, leaving 15 bases between the germline ends. CDR1 is SGHTA, CDR2 FQGNSA, per germline. CDR3 loop: CASSLGGRGAANTGELFF. CDR3 in DNA: TGTGCCAGCAGCTTAGGGGGTCGCGGGGCTGCGAACACCGGGGAGCTGTTTTTT.

The chain recombines TRBV7-3 with TRBJ1-6, with D perhaps matching TRBD1 (5 bases). The V and J ends lost 3 bases and 8 bases respectively, with 14 bases between them. CDR1 SGHTA and CDR2 FQGTGA come from the germline V gene. CDR3 length: 15 residues. The CDR3 sequence is CASSLGRGLDSPLHF. The DNA of the CDR3 is TGTGCCAGCAGCTTGGGTAGGGGTCTGGATTCACCCCTCCACTTT.